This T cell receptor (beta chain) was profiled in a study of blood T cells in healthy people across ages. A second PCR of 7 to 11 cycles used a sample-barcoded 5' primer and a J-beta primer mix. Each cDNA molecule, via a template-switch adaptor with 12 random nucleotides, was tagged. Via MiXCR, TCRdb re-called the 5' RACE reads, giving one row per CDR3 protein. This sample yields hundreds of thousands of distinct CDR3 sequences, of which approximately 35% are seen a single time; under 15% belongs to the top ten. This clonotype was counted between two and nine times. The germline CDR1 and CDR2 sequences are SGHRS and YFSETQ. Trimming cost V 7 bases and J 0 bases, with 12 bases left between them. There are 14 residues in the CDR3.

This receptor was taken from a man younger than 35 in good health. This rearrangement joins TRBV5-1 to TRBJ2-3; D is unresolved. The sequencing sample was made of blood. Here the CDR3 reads CASARGGSTDTQYF. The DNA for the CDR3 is TGCGCCAGCGCCCGTGGCGGTAGCACAGATACGCAGTATTTT. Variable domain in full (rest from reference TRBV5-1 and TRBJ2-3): KAGVTQTPRYLIKTRGQQVTLSCSPISGHRSVSWYQQTPGQGLQFLFEYFSETQRNKGNFPGRFSGRQFSNSRSEMNVSTLELGDSALYLCASARGGSTDTQYFGPGTRLTVL.